One and the same sample provided the 21 T cell receptor beta chains below, sequenced in a study of shared clonotypes between healthy human individuals. Here immunoSEQ multiplex PCR was the method, and the copy in TCRdb shows in-frame clones only, minus some. The profile shows about 980,000 clones, approximately 80% of them singletons. Sequenced material: memory CD4+ T cells sorted from blood. Sample subset: CD45RA-negative fraction. The receptors shown here come from a man aged 18 to 35 in good health.

The chain carries TRBV6-5 and TRBJ2-7, with D unclear. Germline-derived CDR1 and CDR2 are MNHEY and SVGAGI. Trimming took off 8 bases at V and 4 bases at J, with 15 bases between the two ends. The CDR3 runs 13 residues. Here the CDR3 reads CASLARGDYEQYF. The CDR3 bases are TGTGCCAGCCTCGCACGTGGGGATTACGAGCAGTACTTC.

This clone was seen a handful of times. The rearrangement joins TRBV7-9 to TRBJ1-6; no reliable D call. Per germline, CDR1 SEHNR and CDR2 FQNEAQ (reference sequence). The CDR3 is 15 residues long. V gave up 6 bases and J gave up 5 bases, with 14 bases separating them. The CDR3 coding sequence is TGTGCCAGCAGTCAAGAGTCCGGGAATAATTCACCCCTCCACTTT. It yields the protein CASSQESGNNSPLHF.

This clone is a singleton in its sample. The chain carries TRBV19 and TRBJ2-3; TRBD2 is a possible D gene (6 bases). V was clipped by 1 base and J by 2 bases, with 13 bases between them. This CDR3 contains 16 residues. From germline, CDR1 is LNHDA and CDR2 SQIVND (reference sequence). CDR3 in DNA: TGTGCCAGTAGTATAGCGCGGGGTGTTTTCACAGATACGCAGTATTTT. Protein: CASSIARGVFTDTQYF.

This clone was counted a few times. The chain links TRBV9 to TRBJ2-5; 7 bases are shared with TRBD1. CDR1 is SGDLS and CDR2 is YYNGEE in the germline V gene. Trimming removed 0 bases from V and 5 bases from J; junction bases left unmatched: 4. The CDR3 consists of 14 residues. CDR3 residues: CASSVGGGWETQYF. The CDR3 DNA reads TGTGCCAGCAGCGTAGGAGGGGGCTGGGAGACCCAGTACTTC.

The chain is built from TRBV5-1 and TRBJ1-3; D possibly corresponds to TRBD1 (5 bases). The CDR3 length is 16 residues. Trimming took off 0 bases at V and 2 bases at J, with 12 bases between the two ends. Germline assignment: CDR1 SGHRS and CDR2 YFSETQ. CDR3 protein: CASSLDGGRTGNTIYF. CDR3 sequence (DNA): TGCGCCAGCAGCTTGGATGGGGGGAGGACTGGAAACACCATATATTTT.

The chain joins TRBV9 to TRBJ2-3, with D unresolved. The CDR3 covers 13 residues. Trimming removed 2 bases from V and 3 bases from J, with 7 bases in between. Germline CDR1 and CDR2: SGDLS and YYNGEE. The CDR3 DNA sequence: TGTGCCAGCAGCGTCTTTTGGACAGATACGCAGTATTTT. Protein product: CASSVFWTDTQYF.

In this sample, this clone turned up a few times. Mismatch with germline at one junction end may stem from a read error. This chain joins TRBV7-7 and TRBJ2-5, with D possibly being TRBD2 (6 bases). Germline CDR1 and CDR2: SSHAT and FNYEAQ (reference sequence). The CDR3 is 14 residues long. The CDR3, as DNA: TGTGCTAGCAGCTTGGGCGGGGCGGGGGAGACCCAGTACTTC. The encoded protein is CASSLGGAGETQYF.

The CDR3 coding sequence is TGTGCCAGCAGTGAAAGAGAAACAGGCCTAAGCTCCTACGAGCAGTACTTC. It specifies CASSERETGLSSYEQYF. The chain employs TRBV6-1 and TRBJ2-7; tentatively, D is TRBD1 (5 bases). The CDR3 covers 17 residues. V lost 2 bases and J 0 bases, leaving 17 bases between the germline ends. Germline lookup yields CDR1 MNHNS and CDR2 SASEGT.

V usage is TRBV10-3 and J usage is TRBJ2-1, with 8 bases lining up with TRBD2. CDR1 is ENHRY and CDR2 is SYGVKD in the germline V gene. The trim removed 8 bases at V and 7 bases at J, leaving 7 bases unmatched. The CDR3 consists of 13 residues. CDR3 amino acids: CAIGGAGVNEQFF. In nucleotides, the CDR3 is TGTGCCATCGGGGGAGCGGGAGTAAATGAGCAGTTCTTC.

This clone appeared once. V gene TRBV2 combines with J gene TRBJ2-7; unclear D gene. Trimming took off 10 bases at V and 4 bases at J, with 20 bases between the two ends. The germline CDR1 and CDR2 sequences are SNHLY and FYNNEI. The length of the CDR3 is 14 residues. The CDR3 coding sequence is TGTGCCACCTCCTCCGATCCCCGCTCGTACGAGCAGTACTTC. This gives the protein CATSSDPRSYEQYF.

This rearrangement joins TRBV29-1 to TRBJ2-4; 8 bases map to TRBD2. Germline values: CDR1 SQVTM, CDR2 ANQGSEA. With 5 bases clipped from V and 8 bases from J, the junction kept 11 bases outside the gene matches. The CDR3 sequence is 14 residues long. CDR3 DNA sequence: TGCAGCGTTCAATACGGGGGGGCGATGGACATTCAGTACTTC. Translation: CSVQYGGAMDIQYF.

This clone was detected a few times. J is TRBJ2-3 and V is TRBV5-1; D gene uncertain. Per the germline V gene, CDR1 is SGHRS and CDR2 is YFSETQ. Trimming left V 0 bases short and J 12 bases short, with 8 bases between. The CDR3 consists of 11 residues. This chain's CDR3 is CASSLEAFQYF. The CDR3 DNA is TGCGCCAGCAGCTTGGAAGCATTCCAGTATTTT.

The chain links TRBV6-6 to TRBJ2-7; tentative D call: TRBD2 (6 bases). V lost 8 bases, J lost 3 bases, and 17 bases lay in between. Looked up from germline, CDR1 is MNHNY and CDR2 is SVGAGI (reference sequence). CDR3 length equals 14 residues. The CDR3 DNA reads TGTGCCAGCGGATACTATGGAGGGAACTACGAGCAGTACTTC. It is translated as CASGYYGGNYEQYF.

This chain joins TRBV6-6 and TRBJ1-1; D unresolved. V gave up 7 bases and J gave up 3 bases, with 15 bases separating them. The CDR3 is 14 amino acids. Per germline, CDR1 MNHNY and CDR2 SVGAGI (reference sequence). The CDR3 DNA reads as TGTGCCAGCAACAACGGCCCTTCACACACTGAAGCTTTCTTT. Translated: CASNNGPSHTEAFF.

This clone was picked up one time. This sequence joins TRBV7-2 and TRBJ2-1; no reliable D call. Germline-derived CDR1 and CDR2 are SGHTA and FQGNSA. The CDR3 is 15 amino acids. V was clipped by 4 bases and J by 9 bases, with 19 bases between them. CDR3 in amino acids: CASSWASGGLAEQFF. Written as DNA, the CDR3 is TGTGCCAGCAGCTGGGCGAGTGGCGGCCTTGCTGAGCAGTTCTTC.

To note about this clone: Other nucleotide sequences in the sample specify the same CDR3. The chain carries TRBV18 and TRBJ2-1; possible D gene TRBD2, 5 bases. The germline gives CDR1 KGHSH, CDR2 LQKENI. The CDR3 spans 13 residues. V gave up 1 base and J gave up 5 bases, with 6 bases separating them. The CDR3 region has the DNA TGTGCCAGCTCACCACTGGGAGACAATGAGCAGTTCTTC. Its translation: CASSPLGDNEQFF.

This clone occurred a few times. V usage is TRBV10-3 and J usage is TRBJ2-2; D is unclear. Germline V gene sequence: CDR1 ENHRY, CDR2 SYGVKD. The length of the CDR3 is 13 residues. V was pared by 3 bases and J by 4 bases, with 6 bases between. Written as DNA, the CDR3 is TGTGCCATCAGTGAACTTATCACCGGGGAGCTGTTTTTT. This translates into CAISELITGELFF.

A few counts support this clone. The chain couples TRBV6-6 to TRBJ1-2; the match to TRBD1 covers 8 bases. Germline V gene lookup returns CDR1 MNHNY and CDR2 SVGAGI (reference sequence). Trimming removed 4 bases from V and 7 bases from J; junction bases left unmatched: 8. There are 14 residues in the CDR3. The CDR3 loop is CASSLDRVGVGYTF. The CDR3 DNA is TGTGCCAGCAGTTTGGACAGGGTGGGAGTTGGCTACACCTTC.

The rearrangement links TRBV2 to TRBJ1-1; TRBD1 matches 8 bases. The junction had 6 bases not matched to a gene; V was cut back by 7 bases and J by 11 bases. This CDR3 comprises 11 residues. In germline, CDR1 is SNHLY, CDR2 FYNNEI. In DNA form, the CDR3 reads TGTGCCAGCAATTACCGGGACAGGGCTTTCTTT. Its translation is CASNYRDRAFF.

The V call is TRBV6-5, the J call TRBJ2-7; TRBD1 matches 7 bases. CDR1 is MNHEY and CDR2 is SVGAGI in the germline V gene. V shed 7 bases, J shed 3 bases, and the junction held 3 bases outside the gene matches. The CDR3 is made up of 12 amino acids. CDR3 sequence reads: CASNNRGYEQYF. DNA of the CDR3: TGTGCCAGCAACAACAGGGGCTACGAGCAGTACTTC.

This clone showed up just a few times. This rearrangement joins TRBV7-2 to TRBJ2-7; the match to TRBD2 covers 12 bases. Germline V gene data show CDR1 as SGHTA and CDR2 as FQGNSA. The CDR3 contains 16 residues. J gave up 0 bases and V 5 bases, and 5 bases lay outside the gene matches. CDR3 region: CASSARTSGDSYEQYF. As DNA, the CDR3 is TGTGCCAGCAGCGCTAGGACTAGCGGGGACTCCTACGAGCAGTACTTC.